This T cell receptor beta chain was obtained from a study of CD4 T cells in relation to SARS-CoV-2 and coronaviruses. Profiling relied on immunoSEQ multiplex PCR, and the TCRdb table lists in-frame clones only, not all of them. In the table there are some 16,000 clones, about 82% of which are singletons. Unexposed donor CD4+ T cells date from about 2011-2018, before the COVID-19 pandemic. After ten to eleven days of culture, CD4+ T cells were isolated. About this clone itself: As yet, its antigen is unknown.

The CDR3 contains 14 residues. Between the trimmed V and J ends, which lost 2 bases and 7 bases, there was a span of 14 bases. The germline CDR1 and CDR2 sequences are MDHEN and SYDVKM. This clonotype was sampled from a human donor in good health. The chain uses TRBV28 and TRBJ1-1, with a weak D call TRBD1 (5 bases). Source material: CD4+ T cells from PBMCs, cultured in vitro. CDR3: CASSLAREEVEAFF. The CDR3 nucleotides read TGTGCCAGCAGTTTAGCCAGGGAGGAAGTTGAAGCTTTCTTT.